A single sample gave rise to the 8 T cell receptor beta chains below, sequenced in a study of cytomegalovirus exposure and HLA in healthy donors. PCR amplification relied on 60 Vbeta primers (plus 13 Jbeta primers). Clones were sequenced by immunoSEQ multiplex PCR, and TCRdb holds only the in-frame ones, with some missing. Of approximately 100,000 clones in the sample, 74% are singletons; the top ten hold 2.6%. Sequences were obtained from PBMCs. The receptors shown here come from a man aged 45-65 years in good health and CMV-seropositive.

The chain has TRBV27 and TRBJ1-6; D perhaps matches TRBD1 (6 bases). Trimming stripped 11 bases from V and 5 bases from J, with 16 bases between. There are 14 residues in the CDR3. CDR1 and CDR2 from the germline V gene are MNHEY and SMNVEV (reference sequence). CDR3 amino acids: CARYRVLHNSPLHF. The CDR3 coding sequence is TGTGCCCGGTACAGGGTTTTGCATAATTCACCCCTCCACTTT.

The chain carries TRBV30 and TRBJ1-1, with D possibly being TRBD1 (6 bases). The germline gives CDR1 GTSNPN, CDR2 SVGIG (reference sequence). The CDR3 runs to 12 residues. The ends were cut back, 5 bases at V and 3 bases at J, with 10 bases in the middle. DNA of the CDR3: TGTGCCTGGGGGGGCACGGACACTGAAGCTTTCTTT. This gives the protein CAWGGTDTEAFF.

In its sample, this clone was seen once. The CDR3 DNA reads as TGTGCCAGTAGTACCTACAGGGGTAATGGCTATGGCTACACCTTC. It is translated as CASSTYRGNGYGYTF. The chain recombines TRBV19 with TRBJ1-2; 7 bases line up with TRBD1. There are 15 residues in the CDR3. V dropped 4 bases and J dropped 4; count of bases not matched to a gene: 9. CDR1 and CDR2 (germline): LNHDA, SQIVND (reference sequence).

This chain joins TRBV14 and TRBJ1-2; a possible D gene is TRBD1 (5 bases). CDR3 size: 12 residues. The ends were cut back, 5 bases at V and 8 bases at J, with 12 bases in the middle. CDR1 and CDR2 (germline): SGHDN, FVKESK. The CDR3 region is CASSYAGGGYTF. The CDR3 coding sequence is TGTGCCAGCAGCTATGCCGGGGGAGGCTACACCTTC.

The rearrangement uses TRBV19 and TRBJ2-3; 11 bases are a match to TRBD2. The germline V gene encodes CDR1 LNHDA and CDR2 SQIVND (reference sequence). The ends lost 7 bases at V and 6 bases at J; junction bases unmatched: 9. CDR3 length: 15 amino acids. In DNA form, the CDR3 reads TGTGCCAGTACTCTTACTAGCGGGAGTGCGGATACGCAGTATTTT. Residues: CASTLTSGSADTQYF.

This chain links TRBV19 with TRBJ2-3, with 8 bases lining up with TRBD2. The germline gives CDR1 LNHDA, CDR2 SQIVND (reference sequence). Trimming removed 7 bases from V and 6 bases from J; junction bases left unmatched: 9. This CDR3 comprises 14 residues. The CDR3 bases are TGTGCCAGTAAAACTAGCGGCGCTCCGGATACGCAGTATTTT. Translated, it gives CASKTSGAPDTQYF.

Remarks on this clone: Other nucleotide sequences from this sample produce the same CDR3. The chain is built from TRBV4-1 and TRBJ1-1, with 7 nucleotides matching TRBD1. J was trimmed by 1 base and V by 4 bases; bases with no gene match: 6. Germline V lookup: CDR1 MGHRA, CDR2 YSYEKL. This CDR3 region has 15 residues. This CDR3 reads CASSLTDRPNTEAFF. In nucleotides, the CDR3 is TGCGCCAGCAGCCTGACGGACAGGCCGAACACTGAAGCTTTCTTT.

The chain combines TRBV6-5 with TRBJ1-6; D perhaps matches TRBD1 (5 bases). Germline V gene data show CDR1 as MNHEY and CDR2 as SVGAGI. This CDR3 has 15 residues. Trimming pared 9 bases from V and 9 bases from J, leaving 21 bases between. The CDR3 sequence is CARWEYVGEASPLHF. CDR3 nucleotide sequence: TGTGCCAGATGGGAATACGTAGGGGAGGCTTCACCCCTCCACTTT.